One and the same sample provided the 2 T cell receptor beta chains below, sequenced in a study of graft-versus-host responses after intestinal transplantation. No antigen has been identified for these receptors. Only in-frame clones appear in the TCRdb table, and some are missing; sequencing was by immunoSEQ multiplex PCR. Among some 100,000 clones listed, around nine tenths were seen once. Sequenced material: unstimulated CD8+ T cells sorted from spleen or lymph node cells, taken before intestinal transplant. The origin of the receptors is a human donor who received an intestinal transplant.

This sequence joins TRBV7-9 and TRBJ2-7, with D perhaps TRBD2 (5 bases). Per the germline V gene, CDR1 is SEHNR and CDR2 is FQNEAQ (reference sequence). The V gene lost 3 bases and the J gene lost 5 bases, with 8 bases spanning the gap. The CDR3 is 12 amino acids. CDR3 coding DNA: TGTGCCAGCAGCTTTACCGGGAACGAGCAGTACTTC. As protein: CASSFTGNEQYF.

The chain employs TRBV7-6 and TRBJ2-2, with 11 positions matching TRBD2. Looked up from germline, CDR1 is SGHVS and CDR2 is FNYEAQ. V trimming: 5 bases; J trimming: 3 bases; junction bases outside the gene matches: 2. CDR3 size: 15 residues. The CDR3 sequence: CASSTSGRDTGELFF. The CDR3 DNA follows: TGTGCCAGCAGCACTAGCGGGAGAGACACCGGGGAGCTGTTTTTT.